The next 32 T cell receptor beta chains were all read from a single sample in a study of blood T cell repertoires in COVID-19. The repertoire was sequenced with immunoSEQ multiplex PCR; TCRdb's copy has only in-frame clones and lacks some. This sample has about 220,000 clones; about four fifths occur once, and the top ten carry approximately 7.3%. Specimen: PBMCs or T cells enriched from blood (not recorded which). The receptors stem from a woman in her 40s who had recovered from COVID-19.

The rearrangement joins TRBV30 to TRBJ1-5; D is uncertain. CDR3 length equals 13 residues. V lost 0 bases and J 1 base, leaving 4 bases between the germline ends. Germline V gene data show CDR1 as GTSNPN and CDR2 as SVGIG (reference sequence). The CDR3 sequence is CAWSVQSNQPQHF. DNA of the CDR3: TGTGCCTGGAGTGTACAGAGCAATCAGCCCCAGCATTTT.

The chain joins TRBV19 to TRBJ1-4; possibly TRBD1 for D (6 bases). Germline assignment: CDR1 LNHDA and CDR2 SQIVND (reference sequence). The CDR3 consists of 14 residues. Trimming pared 1 base from V and 8 bases from J, leaving 11 bases between. DNA for the CDR3: TGTGCCAGTAGTATAGTTGGGGGCAACGAAAAACTGTTTTTT. Its protein product is CASSIVGGNEKLFF.

This sequence joins TRBV19 and TRBJ1-5, with 7 bases lining up with TRBD1. The CDR3 loop spans 16 amino acids. V trimming: 2 bases; J trimming: 0 bases; junction bases outside the gene matches: 4. Germline V CDR1 and CDR2: LNHDA, SQIVND (reference sequence). The CDR3 bases are TGTGCCAGTAGTATACAGGGGGTGTATAGCAATCAGCCCCAGCATTTT. This sequence encodes CASSIQGVYSNQPQHF.

On this clone: This same CDR3 is encoded by further DNA sequences in the sample. The chain is built from TRBV27 and TRBJ2-3; 8 bases agree with TRBD2. The CDR3 totals 15 residues. Looked up from germline, CDR1 is MNHEY and CDR2 is SMNVEV (reference sequence). V shed 1 base, J shed 3 bases, and the junction held 3 bases outside the gene matches. CDR3 protein: CASSLFPGGTDTQYF. The CDR3 bases are TGTGCCAGCAGTTTATTTCCGGGAGGGACAGATACGCAGTATTTT.

Details on this clone: Other DNA variants within this sample encode the same CDR3. The rearrangement links TRBV6-5 to TRBJ2-1; TRBD2 aligns across 13 bases. This CDR3 has 15 amino acids. Germline CDR1 and CDR2: MNHEY and SVGAGI. V lost 6 bases and J lost 6; bases outside the gene matches: 5. CDR3 protein: CASSSGLAGANEQFF. Written as DNA, the CDR3 is TGTGCCAGCAGCTCAGGACTAGCGGGAGCCAATGAGCAGTTCTTC.

A single count supports this clone. The chain is built from TRBV2 and TRBJ2-7; D possibly corresponds to TRBD1 (6 bases). The CDR3 totals 15 residues. The V end lost 1 base, the J end lost 0 bases, and 10 bases lay between the germline ends. The germline V gene encodes CDR1 SNHLY and CDR2 FYNNEI. The chain's CDR3 is CASSEGGPLSYEQYV. CDR3 nucleotides: TGTGCCAGCAGTGAAGGGGGGCCCCTCTCCTACGAGCAGTACGTC.

This rearrangement joins TRBV2 to TRBJ2-1; 8 bases align to TRBD2. The junction had 8 bases not matched to a gene; V was cut back by 4 bases and J by 0 bases. From germline, CDR1 is SNHLY and CDR2 FYNNEI. The CDR3 consists of 17 residues. CDR3 residues: CASSGTTTSASYNEQFF. CDR3 nucleotides: TGTGCCAGCAGTGGTACGACGACTAGCGCCTCCTACAATGAGCAGTTCTTC. The whole variable domain, filled in from reference TRBV2 and TRBJ2-1, reads EPEVTQTPSHQVTQMGQEVILRCVPISNHLYFYWYRQILGQKVEFLVSFYNNEISEKSEIFDDQFSVERPDGSNFTLKIRSTKLEDSAMYFCASSGTTTSASYNEQFFGPGTRLTVL.

The chain combines TRBV19 with TRBJ1-2; maybe TRBD1 (5 bases). Looked up from germline, CDR1 is LNHDA and CDR2 is SQIVND (reference sequence). The CDR3 is 15 residues long. Trimming left V 7 bases short and J 7 bases short, with 22 bases between. The CDR3 DNA reads TGTGCCAGTACCTCCTTGGGGGGTAACAAGGGTGGCTACACCTTC. This gives the protein CASTSLGGNKGGYTF.

The chain carries TRBV28 and TRBJ2-7; a weak D match, TRBD2 (5 bases). This CDR3 is 14 amino acids long. CDR1 and CDR2 from the germline V gene are MDHEN and SYDVKM. V was pared by 6 bases and J by 0 bases, with 12 bases between. The CDR3 loop is CASSPFRGSYEQYF. CDR3 DNA: TGTGCCAGCAGCCCATTTCGGGGCTCCTACGAGCAGTACTTC.

The CDR3 DNA reads as TGTGCCACCAGTGACCAACTAGCGGGGGAGACCGGGGAGCTGTTTTTT. Translating it yields CATSDQLAGETGELFF. This chain uses TRBV24-1 with TRBJ2-2, with 11 bases aligning to TRBD2. Germline V gene lookup returns CDR1 KGHDR and CDR2 SFDVKD. The CDR3 runs to 16 residues. J lost 5 bases, V lost 4 bases, and 5 bases had no gene match.

This clone was counted a few times. This CDR3 is CASSLSGMSTEAFF. The CDR3 DNA sequence: TGTGCCAGCAGCTTATCAGGGATGAGCACTGAAGCTTTCTTT. The rearrangement links TRBV7-8 to TRBJ1-1, with D tentatively TRBD1 (5 bases). Germline V gives CDR1 SGHVS, CDR2 FQNEAQ. V was trimmed by 2 bases and J by 4 bases, leaving 11 bases between them. The length of the CDR3 is 14 residues. Complete variable domain (other parts from reference TRBV7-8 and TRBJ1-1): GAGVSQSPRYKVAKRGQDVALRCDPISGHVSLFWYQQALGQGPEFLTYFQNEAQLDKSGLPSDRFFAERPEGSVSTLKIQRTQQEDSAVYLCASSLSGMSTEAFFGQGTRLTVV.

The chain combines TRBV28 with TRBJ1-4; TRBD1 is a possible D gene (6 bases). V gave up 5 bases and J gave up 8 bases, with 21 bases separating them. Germline V gene data show CDR1 as MDHEN and CDR2 as SYDVKM. The CDR3 length is 16 residues. The CDR3 nucleotides are TGTGCCAGCAGTCCTATTACAGGGAGTTCGGGAGAAAAACTGTTTTTT. It codes for CASSPITGSSGEKLFF.

The CDR3 region has the DNA TGTGCCAGCAGCGTAGCGGGGACTAGCGGGAGACCTCCCTACAATGAGCAGTTCTTC. This encodes CASSVAGTSGRPPYNEQFF. The V and J genes are TRBV9 and TRBJ2-1; 14 bases map to TRBD2. There are 19 residues in the CDR3. CDR1 SGDLS and CDR2 YYNGEE come from the germline V gene. Unmatched junction bases numbered 7, after V lost 0 bases and J lost 2 bases. The full variable domain, completed using reference TRBV9 and TRBJ2-1, is DSGVTQTPKHLITATGQRVTLRCSPRSGDLSVYWYQQSLDQGLQFLIQYYNGEERAKGNILERFSAQQFPDLHSELNLSSLELGDSALYFCASSVAGTSGRPPYNEQFFGPGTRLTVL.

This chain uses TRBV18 with TRBJ2-2; D may be TRBD1 (6 bases). V lost 4 bases and J 4 bases, leaving 7 bases between the germline ends. This CDR3 is 13 amino acids long. Germline CDR1 reads KGHSH; CDR2 reads LQKENI. This CDR3 reads CASSRDITGELFF. CDR3 in DNA: TGTGCCAGCTCACGGGACATCACCGGGGAGCTGTTTTTT.

This chain joins TRBV6-4 and TRBJ2-7; TRBD2 aligns across 10 bases. This CDR3 has 14 amino acids. Germline CDR1 is MRHNA and CDR2 is SNTAGT. V shed 8 bases, J shed 5 bases, and the junction held 9 bases outside the gene matches. In nucleotides, the CDR3 is TGTGCCAGCGGATTTAGCGGGAGGCTCGACGAGCAGTACGTC. As protein: CASGFSGRLDEQYV.

The count of this clone is one. This rearrangement joins TRBV3-1 (or the pseudogene TRBV3-2) to TRBJ1-3; 9 bases fit TRBD1. The CDR3 length is 14 residues. J lost 6 bases, V lost 4 bases, and 4 bases had no gene match. Germline lookup yields CDR1 LGHDT and CDR2 YNNKEL (reference sequence). The CDR3: CASSPRDRENTIYF. In DNA form, the CDR3 reads TGTGCCAGCAGCCCCCGGGACAGGGAAAACACCATATATTTT.

This rearrangement joins TRBV7-8 to TRBJ1-4; 7 nucleotides align to TRBD1. Per germline, CDR1 SGHVS and CDR2 FQNEAQ. The CDR3 extends over 15 amino acids. Losses at the gene ends were 5 bases for V and 1 base for J; bases not matched to a gene: 4. The CDR3 spells CASSPRDRTNEKLFF. CDR3 nucleotides: TGTGCCAGCAGCCCAAGGGACAGAACTAATGAAAAACTGTTTTTT.

The chain carries TRBV29-1 and TRBJ2-3; D is possibly TRBD1 (6 bases). Germline CDR1 reads SQVTM; CDR2 reads ANQGSEA. This CDR3 is 13 amino acids long. Trimming cost V 7 bases and J 5 bases, with 16 bases left between them. In nucleotides, the CDR3 is TGCAGCGGTGGGCAGGGCAGGGGAGATACGCAGTATTTT. Translated: CSGGQGRGDTQYF.

The V gene is TRBV2, the J gene TRBJ2-1; 8 bases are a match to TRBD2. The germline gives CDR1 SNHLY, CDR2 FYNNEI. There are 14 residues in the CDR3. J gave up 4 bases and V 9 bases, and 8 bases lay outside the gene matches. The CDR3 coding sequence is TGTGCCAGTCGAGCCGGGACTAGATACAATGAGCAGTTCTTC. Its translation is CASRAGTRYNEQFF.

This clone was picked up one time. This chain joins TRBV28 and TRBJ1-4; no clear D. The germline V gene encodes CDR1 MDHEN and CDR2 SYDVKM. V gave up 3 bases and J gave up 14 bases, with 13 bases separating them. The CDR3 contains 12 residues. CDR3 nucleotides: TGTGCCAGCAGTTTGCGGGTGGGAAAGCTGTTTTTT. Protein: CASSLRVGKLFF.

The V call is TRBV2, the J call TRBJ2-7; a possible D gene is TRBD2 (7 bases). Germline V gene lookup returns CDR1 SNHLY and CDR2 FYNNEI. The CDR3 loop spans 15 amino acids. The V and J ends lost 2 bases and 7 bases respectively, with 18 bases between them. CDR3 residues: CASSESRGGITEQYV. The CDR3 DNA reads as TGTGCCAGCAGTGAATCGAGGGGGGGGATTACGGAGCAGTACGTC.

This chain connects TRBV1 to TRBJ1-6; TRBD1, the table's D call, was not compared with the DNA. TRBV1 is termed a pseudogene. CDR3 length: 16 amino acids. This chain's CDR3 is CTSSRTRGRRNSPLHF. The CDR3 DNA reads TGCACCAGCAGCCGGACCAGGGGGCGACGCAATTCACCCCTCCACTTT.

The chain is built from TRBV18 and TRBJ1-3, with D possibly matching TRBD1 (6 bases). The CDR3 extends over 15 amino acids. CDR1 is KGHSH, CDR2 LQKENI, per germline. Trimming shortened V by 3 bases and J by 0 bases, and 9 bases separated the two germline ends. CDR3 residues: CASSPDSNSGNTIYF. CDR3 coding DNA: TGTGCCAGCTCACCGGACAGCAACTCTGGAAACACCATATATTTT.

This chain uses TRBV28 with TRBJ2-1; 11 bases are a match to TRBD2. The CDR3 loop spans 16 amino acids. V lost 3 bases, J lost 10 bases, and 11 bases stayed unmatched. CDR1 MDHEN and CDR2 SYDVKM come from the germline V gene. The CDR3 coding sequence is TGTGCCAGCAGTTTGATTGTAGCGGGAGGGCCGCGGGAGCAGTTCTTC. This codes for CASSLIVAGGPREQFF.

J is TRBJ2-3 and V is TRBV29-1, with D possibly matching TRBD1 (6 bases). The CDR3 spans 13 residues. The germline V gene has CDR1 SQVTM and CDR2 ANQGSEA. The germline V and J ends were trimmed by 8 bases and 0 bases, with 12 bases remaining between them. In DNA, the CDR3 is TGCAGCAGCAGGGGAGCTAGCACAGATACGCAGTATTTT. The encoded protein is CSSRGASTDTQYF.

The gene calls are TRBV24-1 and TRBJ2-3, with 11 bases fitting TRBD2. From germline, CDR1 is KGHDR and CDR2 SFDVKD. This CDR3 is 15 amino acids long. After removal of 7 bases from V and 2 bases from J, the junction contained 4 bases not matched to a gene. The CDR3 sequence: CATSLTSGTTDTQYF. CDR3 DNA: TGTGCCACCAGCCTGACTAGCGGGACCACAGATACGCAGTATTTT.

The CDR3 reads CASSLGLVHYNEQFF. In DNA form, the CDR3 reads TGTGCCAGCAGCTTAGGACTAGTACACTACAATGAGCAGTTCTTC. The V gene is TRBV7-2, the J gene TRBJ2-1, with D possibly TRBD2 on 6 matching bases. This CDR3 has 15 amino acids. Germline values: CDR1 SGHTA, CDR2 FQGNSA. V was pared by 1 base and J by 3 bases, with 10 bases between.

The V call is TRBV15, the J call TRBJ2-7; TRBD2 matches at 12 bases. The CDR3 contains 15 residues. V shed 4 bases, J shed 5 bases, and the junction held 6 bases outside the gene matches. Germline-derived CDR1 and CDR2 are LNHNV and YYDKDF (reference sequence). For the CDR3, the DNA is TGTGCCACCAGCATCTTGACTAGCGGGAGACACGAGCAGTACTTC. Amino acids: CATSILTSGRHEQYF.

V usage is TRBV19 and J usage is TRBJ1-5; a weak D match, TRBD1 (6 bases). This CDR3 contains 15 residues. Trimming took 5 bases from V and 6 from J, leaving 17 bases between them. The V gene's germline CDR1 is LNHDA and CDR2 SQIVND (reference sequence). CDR3 loop: CASSPKTGVTQPQHF. In DNA, the CDR3 is TGTGCCAGTAGTCCCAAGACAGGCGTGACTCAGCCCCAGCATTTT. The entire variable domain, with the rest obtained from reference TRBV19 and TRBJ1-5, is as follows: DGGITQSPKYLFRKEGQNVTLSCEQNLNHDAMYWYRQDPGQGLRLIYYSQIVNDFQKGDIAEGYSVSREKKESFPLTVTSAQKNPTAFYLCASSPKTGVTQPQHFGDGTRLSIL.

This clone has a single count. The chain links TRBV3-1 (or the pseudogene TRBV3-2) to TRBJ2-7; D is undetermined. Trimming left V 1 base short and J 7 bases short, with 5 bases between. The CDR3 consists of 11 residues. In germline, CDR1 is LGHDT, CDR2 YNNKEL (reference sequence). CDR3 DNA sequence: TGTGCCAGCAGCCAAGCAATGGAGCAGTACTTC. It yields the protein CASSQAMEQYF.

This chain joins TRBV7-8 and TRBJ2-1, with D perhaps matching TRBD2 (6 bases). Looked up from germline, CDR1 is SGHVS and CDR2 is FQNEAQ. Deletions cut 7 bases from V and 10 bases from J, with 17 bases between. This CDR3 comprises 13 residues. CDR3 bases: TGTGCCAGCACCGTACGGCGGGATTTAGAGCAGTTCTTC. This sequence encodes CASTVRRDLEQFF.

The gene calls are TRBV5-6 and TRBJ1-2, with D uncertain. With 1 base removed from V and 7 bases from J, the gap between germline ends came to 14 bases. The CDR3 length is 14 residues. Germline-derived CDR1 and CDR2 are SGHDT and YYEEEE. The CDR3 bases are TGTGCCAGCAGCTTGCTCTACTTCGGCGGTGGCTACACCTTC. It yields the protein CASSLLYFGGGYTF.